The rows below give T cell receptor beta chains drawn from one sample of a study of OX40 agonist ivuxolimab in advanced cancers. Sequencing was performed with immunoSEQ multiplex PCR; in TCRdb, only in-frame clones are kept and a portion is missing. Seen here are roughly 65,000 clones, around 87% observed once, and the top ten hold over 9.5%. This specimen was CD4+ or CD8+ T cells sorted from blood, taken in a trial of the OX40 agonist ivuxolimab. The receptors originated from an adult with an advanced solid tumor such as melanoma, head and neck, liver or kidney cancer. The CDR3 runs from the conserved cysteine through the conserved F or W. A D gene is named only where the DNA matches it firmly. Size is stated for part of the rows, as once, few or many counts, or as a class when the clone is expanded.

clone size	D gene	V gene	J gene	CDR3 DNA	CDR3 protein
few	.	TRBV6-5	TRBJ1-1	TGTGCCAGCAGACACCCGAACACTGAAGCTTTCTTT	CASRHPNTEAFF
.	.	TRBV4-3	TRBJ1-2	TGCGCCAGCAGCCGAGGACTAACTGGGCCTACTAACTATGGCTACACCTTC	CASSRGLTGPTNYGYTF
.	.	TRBV19	TRBJ1-1	TGTGCCAGTAGTAGGGCAGGGCGCACTGAAGCTTTCTTT	CASSRAGRTEAFF
.	.	TRBV5-1	TRBJ1-4	TGCGCCAGCAGCCAGGGACCTAATGAAAAACTGTTTTTT	CASSQGPNEKLFF
.	.	TRBV19	TRBJ1-2	TGTGCCAGTAGTATTCAGGGGAACTATGGCTACACCTTC	CASSIQGNYGYTF
.	.	TRBV18	TRBJ2-3	TGTGCCAGCTCACCGGACAGTGGCACAGATACGCAGTATTTT	CASSPDSGTDTQYF
.	.	TRBV6-4	TRBJ2-7	TGTGCCAGCAGTGAAATGGCGGGACCCTACGAGCAGTACTTC	CASSEMAGPYEQYF
.	.	TRBV11-2	TRBJ2-7	TGTGCCAGCAGCCTCACCTACGAGCAGTACTTC	CASSLTYEQYF
.	TRBD2	TRBV7-2	TRBJ2-3	TGTGCCAGCAGCTTCGGACTAGCGGGAGACCCGACAGATACGCAGTATTTT	CASSFGLAGDPTDTQYF
.	.	TRBV5-4	TRBJ2-1	TGTGCCAGCAGCTTGTCCATCAGGACAGTTCGATACAATGAGCAGTTCTTC	CASSLSIRTVRYNEQFF
.	.	TRBV4-1	TRBJ1-2	TGCGCCAGCAGCCAAGACGTCCTAACACGGGGCTACACCTTC	CASSQDVLTRGYTF
.	.	TRBV2	TRBJ2-7	TGTGCCAGCAGTGCCACGAAGCTGTACGAGCAGTACTTC	CASSATKLYEQYF